This TCR beta chain originates from a study of T-cell reconstitution after alpha-beta-depleted transplantation in children. Whole-study results and caveats: Reported findings indicate that, about two months after transplant, alpha-beta T cells came from several hundred expanded clones, which were derived from non-depleted graft cells. The high TCRbeta diversity at day 60 in some patients came from surviving recipient T cells and thymic progenitors.

TCRbeta library preparation incorporated unique molecular identifiers. Each CDR3 protein is one row after TCRdb ran MiXCR on the PCR reads. The data show 250,000 to 300,000 distinct CDR3 sequences, about 9.9% seen once. Many counts were recorded for this clonotype. As yet, its antigen is unknown. Germline V gene data show CDR1 as SGHTA and CDR2 as FQGNSA. The V and J ends lost 10 bases and 8 bases respectively, with 23 bases between them. The CDR3 is made up of 14 amino acids. This TCR was recovered from a male patient between 2 and 10 years old who had a stem cell transplant for chronic granulomatous disease, so the T cells may come from the graft donor. Sequenced here: peripheral blood, sampled 180 days after TCRalphabeta/CD19-depleted stem cell transplant. The rearrangement joins TRBV7-2 to TRBJ1-2; no clear D. CDR3 residues: CATHPPGSSGGYTF. The CDR3 DNA sequence: TGTGCCACTCATCCTCCGGGCAGTTCGGGGGGCTACACCTTC. Combining the CDR3 with reference TRBV7-2 and TRBJ1-2 gives the whole variable domain GAGVSQSPSNKVTEKGKDVELRCDPISGHTALYWYRQSLGQGLEFLIYFQGNSAPDKSGLPSDRFSAERTGGSVSTLTIQRTQQEDSAVYLCATHPPGSSGGYTFGSGTRLTVV.